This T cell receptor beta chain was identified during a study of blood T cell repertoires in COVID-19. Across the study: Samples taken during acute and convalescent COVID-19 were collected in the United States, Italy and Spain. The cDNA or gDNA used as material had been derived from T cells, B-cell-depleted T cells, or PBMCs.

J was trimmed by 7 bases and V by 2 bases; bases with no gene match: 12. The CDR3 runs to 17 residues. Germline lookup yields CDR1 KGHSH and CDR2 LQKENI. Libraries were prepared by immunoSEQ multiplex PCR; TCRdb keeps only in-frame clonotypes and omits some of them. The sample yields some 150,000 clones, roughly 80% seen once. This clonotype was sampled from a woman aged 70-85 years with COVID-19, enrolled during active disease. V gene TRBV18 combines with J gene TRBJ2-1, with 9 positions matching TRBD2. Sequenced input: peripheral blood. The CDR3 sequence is CASSPTVLSGGVNEQFF. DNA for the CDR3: TGTGCCAGCTCACCAACGGTTCTTAGCGGGGGAGTGAATGAGCAGTTCTTC.